The TCR beta chain under discussion was sequenced for a study of blood T cell repertoires in COVID-19. Authors' analysis steps: Using reference gene primer amplification, nucleated cell counts were estimated. Clones were sequenced by immunoSEQ multiplex PCR, and TCRdb holds only the in-frame ones, with some missing. Clone size and V and J calls were adopted from that table, with D and trimming inferred from the DNA. This sample has 300,000 to 350,000 clones, with around 90% found just once. The sequenced sample was peripheral blood. The receptor was derived from a man aged 30 to 39 with COVID-19, enrolled during active disease.

CDR3 residues: CASRSLGAGGYNEQFF. In nucleotides, the CDR3 is TGTGCCAGCAGGTCCCTGGGTGCGGGGGGCTACAATGAGCAGTTCTTC. The chain has TRBV5-4 and TRBJ2-1, with 8 bases lining up with TRBD2. The ends lost 5 bases at V and 3 bases at J; junction bases unmatched: 10. The CDR3 extends over 16 amino acids. Looked up from germline, CDR1 is SGHNT and CDR2 is YYREEE (reference sequence).